This T cell receptor (beta chain) appears in the sequencing data of a study of blood T cells in healthy people across ages. The germline V and J ends were trimmed by 2 bases and 4 bases, with 14 bases remaining between them. CDR1 and CDR2 (germline): DFQATT, SNEGSKA (reference sequence). This CDR3 has 14 amino acids. With a J-beta primer mix and a sample-barcoded 5' primer, a second PCR ran roughly 6 to 12 cycles. TCRdb re-analysed the 5' RACE reads in MiXCR, keeping a single row per CDR3 protein. The sample contains 1.5 million to 2 million distinct CDR3 sequences, approximately 30% of which appear only once.

The chain is built from TRBV20-1 and TRBJ1-1; no firm D call. The origin of this receptor is a woman aged 30 to 39 in good health. Sequenced material: blood. CDR3 amino acids: CSARMGQFGTEAFF. CDR3 sequence (DNA): TGCAGTGCTAGAATGGGTCAGTTTGGCACTGAAGCTTTCTTT.